Detailed here is one T cell receptor (beta chain). This clone occurred a few times. What this receptor recognizes is not known. The sample holds no much larger clone one base away, and base qualities are not on file. The collaborating institutions used their own protocols to collect whole blood in K2EDTA tubes. Collaborator samples were shipped for TCRbeta analysis as frozen whole blood, isolated PBMCs, or DNA extracted from either sample type. This sample stems from a study of blood T cell repertoires in COVID-19 (TCRdb year 2020). In the study overall: The collaborator samples originated in the United States, Italy and Spain and spanned the acute and convalescent phases of COVID-19. The prospective study material was composed of cDNA or gDNA derived from T cells, B-cell-depleted T cells, or PBMCs. The dataset comprised deeply sampled blood TCRbeta repertoires from subjects exposed to, actively infected with, or recovered from COVID-19. The repertoires were made available in a free public database intended to serve as a resource for research on the immune response to SARS-CoV-2. Samples came from the ongoing ImmuneRACE study (first 160 participants) plus 1,254 subjects from 6 global collaborators. A de-identified subject ID, COVID-19 status, age in years and sex were almost always included in the sample metadata. Where available, HLA class I and class II types were taken from metadata supplied by the sample provider and were not determined by assay-based typing. Findings and caveats that apply to the study as a whole: The quantity of clinical and demographic metadata differed by source and by participant and was supplied without curation.

TCRbeta CDR3 regions were amplified from genomic DNA by means of the immunoSEQ Assay, a bias-controlled multiplex PCR. The original methods were these. Nucleated cell counts per sample were estimated from amplification of reference gene primers within the assay. To quantify the absolute abundance of each unique TCRbeta CDR3 rearrangement, sequence reads were collapsed and filtered. For each sample, productive Simpson clonality was calculated by taking the square root of Simpson's diversity index across productive rearrangements. The clones in this table, taken by TCRdb from immuneACCESS, are in-frame only. Not every clone is retained; where verified, under half of the shortfall comes from an unresolved V gene, and the cause of the rest is unknown. V and J calls and clone size are given by that table; D and trimming were obtained from the DNA. The sample profile shows some 250,000 clones; 86% of them were found once. The ten largest clones add up to 5.5% to 8% of the sample.

The CDR3 spans 16 residues, from the cysteine through the phenylalanine. The entry retains the CDR3 DNA only, 48 bases that are in frame from base 1. The germline V gene yields SGHTA for CDR1 and FQGNSA for CDR2. The germline V and J ends show losses of 1 base and 7 bases respectively, and no gene match explains 6 bases of the junction. The sequence was collected from a man aged 60-69 years with acute or convalescent COVID-19. Rearrangement joined TRBV7-2 to TRBJ2-7; TRBD2 matches 14 bases in the middle. Sample: peripheral blood. The CDR3 reads as follows: CASSLGAGLAGVEQYF. In nucleotides, the sequence is TGTGCCAGCAGCTTAGGAGCGGGACTAGCGGGAGTTGAGCAGTACTTC.